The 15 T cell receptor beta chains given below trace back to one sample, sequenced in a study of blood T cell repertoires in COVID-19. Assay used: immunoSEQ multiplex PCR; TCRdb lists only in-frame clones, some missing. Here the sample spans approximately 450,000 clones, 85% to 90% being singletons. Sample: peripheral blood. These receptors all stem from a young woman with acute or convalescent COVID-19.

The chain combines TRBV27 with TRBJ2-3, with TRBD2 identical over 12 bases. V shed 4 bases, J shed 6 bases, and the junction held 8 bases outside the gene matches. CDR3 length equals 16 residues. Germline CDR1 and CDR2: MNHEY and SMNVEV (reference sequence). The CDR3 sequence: CASSSPLAGGLDTQYF. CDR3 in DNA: TGTGCCAGCAGTTCCCCGCTAGCGGGGGGGCTTGATACGCAGTATTTT.

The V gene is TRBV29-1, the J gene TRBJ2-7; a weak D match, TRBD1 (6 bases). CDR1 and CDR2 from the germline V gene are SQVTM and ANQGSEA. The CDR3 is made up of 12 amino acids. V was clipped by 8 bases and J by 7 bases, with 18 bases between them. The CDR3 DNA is TGCAGCTCCAAGGGGGTTGACGGGGAGCAGTACTTC. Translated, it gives CSSKGVDGEQYF.

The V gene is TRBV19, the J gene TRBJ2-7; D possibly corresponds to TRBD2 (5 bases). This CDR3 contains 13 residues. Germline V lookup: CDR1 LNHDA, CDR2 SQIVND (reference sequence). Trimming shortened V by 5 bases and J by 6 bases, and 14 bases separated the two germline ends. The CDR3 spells CASSFSAASEQYF. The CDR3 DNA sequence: TGTGCCAGTAGTTTTTCAGCGGCCTCCGAGCAGTACTTC.

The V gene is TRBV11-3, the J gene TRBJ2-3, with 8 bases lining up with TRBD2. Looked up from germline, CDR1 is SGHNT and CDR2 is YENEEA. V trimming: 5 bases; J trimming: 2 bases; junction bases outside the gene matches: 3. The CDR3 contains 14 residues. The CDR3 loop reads CASSNGGATDTQYF. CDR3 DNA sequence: TGTGCCAGCAGCAACGGGGGGGCCACAGATACGCAGTATTTT.

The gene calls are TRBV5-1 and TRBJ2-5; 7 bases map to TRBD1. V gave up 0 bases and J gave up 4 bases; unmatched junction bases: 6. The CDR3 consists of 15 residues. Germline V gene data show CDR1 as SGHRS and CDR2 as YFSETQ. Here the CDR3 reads CASSLGQGQGETQYF. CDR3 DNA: TGCGCCAGCAGCTTGGGACAGGGCCAGGGAGAGACCCAGTACTTC.

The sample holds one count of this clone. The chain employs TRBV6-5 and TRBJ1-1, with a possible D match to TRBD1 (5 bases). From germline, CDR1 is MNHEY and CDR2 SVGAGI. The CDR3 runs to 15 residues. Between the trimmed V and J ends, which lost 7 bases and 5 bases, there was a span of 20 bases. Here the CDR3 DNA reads TGTGCCAGCACTATGATGATCAACAGGCGGACTGAAGCTTTCTTT. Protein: CASTMMINRRTEAFF.

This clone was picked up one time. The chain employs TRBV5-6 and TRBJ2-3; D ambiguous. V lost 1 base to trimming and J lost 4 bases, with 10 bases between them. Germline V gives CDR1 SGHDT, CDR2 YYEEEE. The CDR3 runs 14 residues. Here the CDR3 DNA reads TGTGCCAGCAGCTTGCCCTCTAGAGCAGATACGCAGTATTTT. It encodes CASSLPSRADTQYF.

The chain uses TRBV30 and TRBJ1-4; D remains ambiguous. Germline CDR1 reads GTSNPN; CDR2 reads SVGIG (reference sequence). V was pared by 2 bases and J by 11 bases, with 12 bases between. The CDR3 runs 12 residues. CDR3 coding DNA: TGTGCCTGGAGTAGTCCCAGCGGGAAACTGTTTTTT. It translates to CAWSSPSGKLFF.

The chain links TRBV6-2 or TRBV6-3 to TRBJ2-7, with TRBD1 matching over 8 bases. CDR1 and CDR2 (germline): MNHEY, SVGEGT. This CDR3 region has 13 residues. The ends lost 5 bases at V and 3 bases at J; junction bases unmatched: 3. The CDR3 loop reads CASSRQGYYEQYF. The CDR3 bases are TGTGCCAGCAGTCGACAGGGGTACTACGAGCAGTACTTC.

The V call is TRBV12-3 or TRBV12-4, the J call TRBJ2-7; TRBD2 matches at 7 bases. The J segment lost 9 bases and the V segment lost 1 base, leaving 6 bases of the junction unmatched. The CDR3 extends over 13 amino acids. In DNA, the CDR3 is TGTGCCAGCAGTTTAGGCCGCGGGGGAGCGCAGTACTTC. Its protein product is CASSLGRGGAQYF.

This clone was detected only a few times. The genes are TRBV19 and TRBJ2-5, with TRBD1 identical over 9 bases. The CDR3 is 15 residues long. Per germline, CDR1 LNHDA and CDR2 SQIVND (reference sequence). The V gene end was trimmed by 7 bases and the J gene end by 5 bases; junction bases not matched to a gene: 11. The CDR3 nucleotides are TGTGCCAGTACGCCCCGAGGACAGGGGAGCGAGACCCAGTACTTC. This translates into CASTPRGQGSETQYF.

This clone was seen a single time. Written as DNA, the CDR3 is TGTGCCAGCAACAACCCCCCCAACCACGAGCAGTACTTC. Protein product: CASNNPPNHEQYF. The rearrangement uses TRBV7-2 and TRBJ2-7, with D unclear. Trimming cost V 7 bases and J 5 bases, with 15 bases left between them. CDR3 length: 13 residues. Germline values: CDR1 SGHTA, CDR2 FQGNSA.

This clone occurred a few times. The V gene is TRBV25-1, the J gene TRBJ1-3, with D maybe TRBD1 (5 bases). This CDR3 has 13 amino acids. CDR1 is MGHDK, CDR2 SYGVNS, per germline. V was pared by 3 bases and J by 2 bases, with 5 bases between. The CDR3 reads CASSDRAGNTIYF. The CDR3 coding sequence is TGTGCCAGCAGTGACAGGGCTGGAAACACCATATATTTT.

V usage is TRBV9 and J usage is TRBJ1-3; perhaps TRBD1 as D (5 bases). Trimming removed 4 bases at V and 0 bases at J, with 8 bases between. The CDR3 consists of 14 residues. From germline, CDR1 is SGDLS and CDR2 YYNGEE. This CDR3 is CASSPGISGNTIYF. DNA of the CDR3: TGTGCCAGCAGCCCAGGGATCTCTGGAAACACCATATATTTT.

CDR3 region: CASSLSISGTDTQYF. CDR3 DNA: TGTGCCAGCAGTTTATCAATCTCCGGCACAGATACGCAGTATTTT. V gene TRBV27 combines with J gene TRBJ2-3; no reliable D call. V was pared by 0 bases and J by 1 base, with 8 bases between. CDR1 is MNHEY and CDR2 is SMNVEV in the germline V gene (reference sequence). This CDR3 has 15 amino acids.